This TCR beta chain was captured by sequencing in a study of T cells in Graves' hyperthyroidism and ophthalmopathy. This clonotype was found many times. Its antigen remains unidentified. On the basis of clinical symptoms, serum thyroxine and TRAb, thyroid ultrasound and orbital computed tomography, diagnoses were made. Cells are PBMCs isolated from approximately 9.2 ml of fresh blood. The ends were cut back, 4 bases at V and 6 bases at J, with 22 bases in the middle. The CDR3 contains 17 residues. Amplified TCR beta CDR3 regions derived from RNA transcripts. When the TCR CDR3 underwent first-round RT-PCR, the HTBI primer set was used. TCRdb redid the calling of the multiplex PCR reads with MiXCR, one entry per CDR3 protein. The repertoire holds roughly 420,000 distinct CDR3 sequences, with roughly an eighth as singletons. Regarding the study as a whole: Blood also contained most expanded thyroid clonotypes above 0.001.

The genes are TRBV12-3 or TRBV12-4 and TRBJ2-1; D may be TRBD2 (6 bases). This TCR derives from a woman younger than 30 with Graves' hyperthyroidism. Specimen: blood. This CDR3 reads CASSSGSRARWSNEQFF. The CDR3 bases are TGTGCCAGCAGTTCCGGGAGCAGGGCTAGATGGTCCAATGAGCAGTTCTTC.